The sequence of this T cell receptor (beta chain) was determined in a study of blood T cell repertoires in COVID-19. Profiled with immunoSEQ multiplex PCR; TCRdb holds only in-frame clones, not every one. The profile shows over 75,000 clones, 75% to 90% of them singletons. Per the germline V gene, CDR1 is LGHDT and CDR2 is YNNKEL (reference sequence). This CDR3 is built from 20 residues. V shed 4 bases and J shed 2 bases, with 24 bases lying between them. Input material: peripheral blood. This receptor was identified in a woman aged 70-85 years with acute or convalescent COVID-19. The chain joins TRBV3-1 (or the pseudogene TRBV3-2) to TRBJ2-6; D possibly corresponds to TRBD1 (6 bases). The CDR3 region is CASSRYARDIRDPGANVLTF. The CDR3 bases are TGTGCCAGCAGCCGATATGCCCGGGACATCAGAGACCCTGGGGCCAACGTCCTGACTTTC.